This T cell receptor (beta chain) was obtained from a study of CD8+ T cells in alopecia areata. Once RNA had been extracted, it was reverse transcribed into cDNA to act as the sequencing template. Clones were sequenced by immunoSEQ multiplex PCR, and TCRdb holds only the in-frame ones, with some missing. This table holds about 200,000 clones, roughly 56% found once. The germline CDR1 and CDR2 sequences are SNHLY and FYNNEI. This CDR3 is 12 amino acids long. Trimming shortened V by 6 bases and J by 0 bases, and 5 bases separated the two germline ends. The V call is TRBV2, the J call TRBJ2-5; D remains unclear. The source material was CD8+ T cells sorted from blood. This clonotype was obtained from a human donor in good health. CDR3 loop: CASRLYQETQYF. CDR3 bases: TGTGCCAGCAGGCTGTACCAAGAGACCCAGTACTTC.